This T cell receptor (beta chain) was obtained from a study of cytomegalovirus exposure and HLA in healthy donors. In regard to this clone: Its target is unknown.

PCR employed 60 Vbeta and 13 Jbeta primers. Using immunoSEQ multiplex PCR, the repertoire was profiled, and TCRdb retains in-frame clones only, with some absent. The table shows about 130,000 clones, with around 83% occurring only once. Findings and limits, study-wide: For TCR beta chains, V- and J-gene trimming was later linked to a missense DCLRE1C variant. In a later analysis, compared with equally common non-associated chains, HLA-associated beta chains were more expanded. Later analysis showed TCR association rates varying by HLA locus, highest for DRB1 and lowest for HLA-C.

The receptor was isolated from a girl aged 2 to 9 in good health and CMV-seronegative. The sample was PBMCs.

As DNA, the CDR3 is TGTGCCAGCAGTGAGAACGGTAGCGGCAATGAGCAGTTCTTC. Encoded protein: CASSENGSGNEQFF. The chain couples TRBV6-1 to TRBJ2-1; possibly TRBD2 for D (6 bases). Trimming shortened V by 3 bases and J by 6 bases, and 12 bases separated the two germline ends. CDR1 is MNHNS, CDR2 SASEGT, per germline. The CDR3 contains 14 residues.